This entry features one T cell receptor (beta chain) sequence. Its antigen remains unknown. A 5'RACE template-switching step, the method used to make TCR cDNA, added a universal primer site and UMIs. Each CDR3 protein gets one entry after TCRdb re-called the 5' RACE reads with MiXCR. Altogether 300,000 to 400,000 distinct CDR3 sequences are present, under 15% being singletons, with the ten largest covering 3.2%. This entry belongs to a study of T cells after yellow fever vaccination. The study, taken as a whole, reports: There was a possibility that FACS-sorted repertoires contained abundant clonotypes contaminating from the bulk population. The study re-detected most primary-vaccination clones after the booster (roughly 96% CD4, 88% CD8).

Trimming left V 8 bases short and J 3 bases short, with 16 bases between. This CDR3 has 14 amino acids. Germline V gene sequence: CDR1 MNHEY, CDR2 SVGAGI. This TCR was recovered from a man aged 18 to 29 who received the YFV17D yellow fever vaccine. This specimen consisted of CD4+ T cells sorted from PBMCs, obtained 15 days after the yellow fever booster vaccination. This rearrangement joins TRBV6-5 to TRBJ2-5; tentatively, D is TRBD2 (6 bases). Here the CDR3 DNA reads TGTGCCAGCTGCATGACCTTAGCGGAAGAGACCCAGTACTTC. It specifies CASCMTLAEETQYF.